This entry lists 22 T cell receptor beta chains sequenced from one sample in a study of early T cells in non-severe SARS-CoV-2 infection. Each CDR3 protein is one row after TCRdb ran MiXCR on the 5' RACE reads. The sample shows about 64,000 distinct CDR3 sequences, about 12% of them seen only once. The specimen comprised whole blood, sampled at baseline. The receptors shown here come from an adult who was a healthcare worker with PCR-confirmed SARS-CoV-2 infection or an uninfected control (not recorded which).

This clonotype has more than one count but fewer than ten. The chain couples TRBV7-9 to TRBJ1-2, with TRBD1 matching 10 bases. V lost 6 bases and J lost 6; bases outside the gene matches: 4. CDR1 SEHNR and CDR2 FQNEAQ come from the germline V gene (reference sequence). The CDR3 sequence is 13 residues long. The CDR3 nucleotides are TGTGCCAGCAGGCTGACAGGGGGCAATGGCTACACCTTC. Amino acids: CASRLTGGNGYTF.

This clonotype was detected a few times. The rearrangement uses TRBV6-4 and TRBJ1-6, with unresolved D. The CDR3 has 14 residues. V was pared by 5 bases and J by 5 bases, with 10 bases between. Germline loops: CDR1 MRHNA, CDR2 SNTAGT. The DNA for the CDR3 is TGTGCCAGCAGTATTGACGGAGATAATTCACCCCTCCACTTT. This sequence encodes CASSIDGDNSPLHF.

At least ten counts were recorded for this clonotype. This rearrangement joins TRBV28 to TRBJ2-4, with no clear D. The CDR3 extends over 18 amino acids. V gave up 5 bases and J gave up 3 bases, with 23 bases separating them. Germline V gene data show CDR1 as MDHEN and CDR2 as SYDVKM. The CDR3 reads CASSRLTRPYDGKNIQYF. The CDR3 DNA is TGTGCCAGCAGTCGACTTACTCGGCCCTACGACGGCAAAAACATTCAGTACTTC.

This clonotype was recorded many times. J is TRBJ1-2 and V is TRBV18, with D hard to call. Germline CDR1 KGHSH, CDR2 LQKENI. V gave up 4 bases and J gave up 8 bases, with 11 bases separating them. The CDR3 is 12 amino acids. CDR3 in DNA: TGTGCCAGCTCACTGCTCGGAGGCGGCTACACCTTC. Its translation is CASSLLGGGYTF.

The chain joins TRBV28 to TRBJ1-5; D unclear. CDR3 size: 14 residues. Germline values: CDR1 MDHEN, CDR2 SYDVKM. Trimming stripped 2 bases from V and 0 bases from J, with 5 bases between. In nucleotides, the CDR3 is TGTGCCAGCAGTTTAAGGGTTAGCAATCAGCCCCAGCATTTT. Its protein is CASSLRVSNQPQHF.

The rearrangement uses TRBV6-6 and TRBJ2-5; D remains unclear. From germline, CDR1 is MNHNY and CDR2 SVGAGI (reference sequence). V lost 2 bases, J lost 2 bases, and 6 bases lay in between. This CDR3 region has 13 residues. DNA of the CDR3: TGTGCCAGCAGTTACGGCAGACAAGAGACCCAGTACTTC. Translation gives CASSYGRQETQYF.

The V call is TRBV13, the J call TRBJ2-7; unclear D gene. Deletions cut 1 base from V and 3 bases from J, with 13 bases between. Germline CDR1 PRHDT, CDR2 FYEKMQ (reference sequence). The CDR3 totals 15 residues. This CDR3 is CASSLEGGRNYEQYF. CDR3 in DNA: TGTGCCAGCAGCTTAGAGGGTGGTAGGAACTACGAGCAGTACTTC.

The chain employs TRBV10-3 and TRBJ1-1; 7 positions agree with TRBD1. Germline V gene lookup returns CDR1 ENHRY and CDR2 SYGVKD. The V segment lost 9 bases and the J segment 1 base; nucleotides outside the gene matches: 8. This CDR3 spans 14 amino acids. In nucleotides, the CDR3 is TGTGCCATTCAGGGGGGCCTCTCGAACACTGAAGCTTTCTTT. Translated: CAIQGGLSNTEAFF.

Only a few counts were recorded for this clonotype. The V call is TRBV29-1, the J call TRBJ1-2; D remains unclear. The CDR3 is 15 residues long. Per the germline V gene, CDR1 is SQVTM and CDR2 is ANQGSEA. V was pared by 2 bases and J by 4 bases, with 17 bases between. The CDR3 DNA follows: TGCAGCGTTGAATTGTTGGGGATAGCTGTCTATGGCTACACCTTC. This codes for CSVELLGIAVYGYTF.

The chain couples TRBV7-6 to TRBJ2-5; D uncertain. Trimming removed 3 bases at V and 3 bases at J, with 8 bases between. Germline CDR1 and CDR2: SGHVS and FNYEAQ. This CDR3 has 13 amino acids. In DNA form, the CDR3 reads TGTGCCAGCAGCTTGGGCACGGAAGAGACCCAGTACTTC. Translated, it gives CASSLGTEETQYF.

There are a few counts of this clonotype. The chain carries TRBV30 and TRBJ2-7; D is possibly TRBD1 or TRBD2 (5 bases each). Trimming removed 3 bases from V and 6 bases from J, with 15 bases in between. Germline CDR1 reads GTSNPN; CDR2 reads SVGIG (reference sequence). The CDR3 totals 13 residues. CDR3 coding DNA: TGTGCCTGGAGCGAGATGCAGGGAGCCGAGCAGTACTTC. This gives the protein CAWSEMQGAEQYF.

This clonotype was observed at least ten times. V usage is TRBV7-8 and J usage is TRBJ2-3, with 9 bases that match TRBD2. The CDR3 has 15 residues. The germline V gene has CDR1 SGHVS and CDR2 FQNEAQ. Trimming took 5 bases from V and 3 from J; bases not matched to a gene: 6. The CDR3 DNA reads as TGTGCCAGCAGCATCGGGACTAGCCGTACAGATACGCAGTATTTT. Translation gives CASSIGTSRTDTQYF.

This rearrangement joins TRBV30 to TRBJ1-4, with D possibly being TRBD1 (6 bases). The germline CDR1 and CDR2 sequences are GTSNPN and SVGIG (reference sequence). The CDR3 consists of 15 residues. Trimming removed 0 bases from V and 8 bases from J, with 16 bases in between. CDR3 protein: CAWSVPGANREKLFF. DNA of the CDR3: TGTGCCTGGAGTGTCCCAGGGGCTAATCGGGAAAAACTGTTTTTT.

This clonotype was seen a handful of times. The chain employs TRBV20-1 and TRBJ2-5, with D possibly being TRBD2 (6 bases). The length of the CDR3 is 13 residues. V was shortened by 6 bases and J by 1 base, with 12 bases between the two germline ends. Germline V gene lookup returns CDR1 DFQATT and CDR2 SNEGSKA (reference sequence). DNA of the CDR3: TGCAGTGCCCCACTAGCTTCCCAAGAGACCCAGTACTTC. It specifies CSAPLASQETQYF.

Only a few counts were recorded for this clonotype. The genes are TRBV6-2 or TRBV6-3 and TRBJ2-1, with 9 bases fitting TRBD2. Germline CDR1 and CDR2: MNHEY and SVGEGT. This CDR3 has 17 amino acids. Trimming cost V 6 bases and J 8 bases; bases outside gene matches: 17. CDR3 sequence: CASSQRVAGGPMDEQFF. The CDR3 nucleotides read TGTGCCAGCAGCCAAAGAGTGGCGGGGGGGCCTATGGATGAGCAGTTCTTC.

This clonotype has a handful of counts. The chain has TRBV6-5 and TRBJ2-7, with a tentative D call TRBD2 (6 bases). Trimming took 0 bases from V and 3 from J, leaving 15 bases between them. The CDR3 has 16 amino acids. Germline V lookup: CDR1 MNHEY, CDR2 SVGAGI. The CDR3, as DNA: TGTGCCAGCAGTTACTCGAAATCTAGCGCAATCTACGAGCAGTACTTC. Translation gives CASSYSKSSAIYEQYF.

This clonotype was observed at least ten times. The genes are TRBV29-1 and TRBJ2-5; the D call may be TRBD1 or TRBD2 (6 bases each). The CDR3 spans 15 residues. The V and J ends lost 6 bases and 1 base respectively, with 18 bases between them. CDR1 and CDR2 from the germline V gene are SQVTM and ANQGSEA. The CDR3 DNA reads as TGCAGCGTCCCCCCGGTGAGGGGGGCCCAAGAGACCCAGTACTTC. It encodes CSVPPVRGAQETQYF. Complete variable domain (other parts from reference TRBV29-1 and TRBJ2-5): SAVISQKPSRDICQRGTSLTIQCQVDSQVTMMFWYRQQPGQSLTLIATANQGSEATYESGFVIDKFPISRPNLTFSTLTVSNMSPEDSSIYLCSVPPVRGAQETQYFGPGTRLLVL.

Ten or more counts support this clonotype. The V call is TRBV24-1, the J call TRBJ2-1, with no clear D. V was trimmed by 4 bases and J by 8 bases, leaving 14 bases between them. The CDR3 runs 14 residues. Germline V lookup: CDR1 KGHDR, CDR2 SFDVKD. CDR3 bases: TGTGCCACCAGTGAAGGTGGGCGGAGCGATGAGCAGTTCTTC. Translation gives CATSEGGRSDEQFF.

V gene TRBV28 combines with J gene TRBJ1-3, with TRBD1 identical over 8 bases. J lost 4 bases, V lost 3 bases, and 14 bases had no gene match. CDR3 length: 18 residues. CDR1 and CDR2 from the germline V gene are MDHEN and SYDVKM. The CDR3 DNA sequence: TGTGCCAGCAGTTTGAAAATATCCCGGGACAGGACGGGAAACACCATATATTTT. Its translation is CASSLKISRDRTGNTIYF.

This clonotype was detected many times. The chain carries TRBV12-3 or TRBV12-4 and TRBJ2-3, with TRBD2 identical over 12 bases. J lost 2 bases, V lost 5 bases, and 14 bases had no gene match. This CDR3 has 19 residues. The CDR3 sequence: CASSPPGLAGPEITDTQYF. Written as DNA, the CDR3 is TGTGCCAGCAGTCCGCCAGGACTAGCGGGGCCAGAAATCACAGATACGCAGTATTTT.

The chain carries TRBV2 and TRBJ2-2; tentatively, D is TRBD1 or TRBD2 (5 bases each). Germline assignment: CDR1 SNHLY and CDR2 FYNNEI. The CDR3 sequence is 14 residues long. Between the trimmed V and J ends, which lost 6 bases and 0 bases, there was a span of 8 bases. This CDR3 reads CASSGASNTGELFF. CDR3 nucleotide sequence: TGTGCCAGCAGCGGGGCCTCGAACACCGGGGAGCTGTTTTTT.

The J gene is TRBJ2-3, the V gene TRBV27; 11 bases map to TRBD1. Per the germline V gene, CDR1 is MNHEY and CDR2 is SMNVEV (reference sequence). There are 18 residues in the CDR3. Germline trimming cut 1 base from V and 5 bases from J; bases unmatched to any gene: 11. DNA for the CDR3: TGTGCCAGCAGTTTATTACACCCACCGGGACAGGGGGAAGATACGCAGTATTTT. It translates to CASSLLHPPGQGEDTQYF.